One sample yielded the 21 T cell receptor beta chains listed below, sequenced in a study of T cell repertoires in cytomegalovirus infection. Each CDR3 protein is one row after TCRdb ran MiXCR on the reads. In the table there are 380,000 or so distinct CDR3 sequences, about 35% of which are singletons. Antigen specificity for these receptors is unknown. Sequencing used cultured PBMCs, obtained from culture after CMV antigen stimulation. The receptors here all came from a human donor in good health (CMV status not recorded). Some clones in this sample may be carry-over from other donors' samples.

This clonotype was counted between two and nine times. The V call is TRBV7-9, the J call TRBJ2-1; 12 bases line up with TRBD2. Germline CDR1 reads SEHNR; CDR2 reads FQNEAQ (reference sequence). This CDR3 has 18 residues. The trim removed 3 bases at V and 6 bases at J, leaving 12 bases unmatched. The CDR3 loop reads CASSLTSGSPGLFNEQFF. The CDR3 DNA sequence: TGTGCCAGCAGCTTGACTAGCGGGAGTCCCGGCCTTTTCAATGAGCAGTTCTTC.

This chain links TRBV4-3 with TRBJ2-7; D possibly matches TRBD1 or TRBD2 (6 bases each). The CDR3 runs to 16 residues. V lost 1 base and J 3 bases, leaving 16 bases between the germline ends. Germline V gene data show CDR1 as LGHNA and CDR2 as YSLEER. The CDR3 here is CASSQGGGGLFYEQYF. CDR3 in DNA: TGCGCCAGCAGCCAAGGAGGAGGGGGGCTGTTCTACGAGCAGTACTTC.

The rearrangement joins TRBV5-6 to TRBJ1-4; D might be TRBD1 (5 bases). Germline V gene lookup returns CDR1 SGHDT and CDR2 YYEEEE. The CDR3 is 11 amino acids. Trimming removed 4 bases from V and 10 bases from J, with 8 bases in between. CDR3 sequence reads: CASSRDGKLFF. The CDR3 region has the DNA TGTGCCAGCAGCCGGGACGGAAAACTGTTTTTT.

The sample holds one count of this clonotype. V gene TRBV10-3 combines with J gene TRBJ2-5; no clear D. This CDR3 contains 16 residues. V dropped 3 bases and J dropped 2 bases, with 16 bases sitting between them. Germline CDR1 and CDR2: ENHRY and SYGVKD. The CDR3 protein is CAISDPKTRLQETQYF. CDR3 DNA sequence: TGTGCCATCAGTGATCCGAAAACACGGCTACAAGAGACCCAGTACTTC.

This clonotype was recorded once. The J gene is TRBJ1-1, the V gene TRBV12-3 or TRBV12-4, with 7 nucleotides matching TRBD1. The CDR3 is 17 amino acids. V was clipped by 6 bases and J by 0 bases; unmatched bases: 13. The CDR3 region has the DNA TGTGCCAGCAGCAGGGGGAGGTTAGAGGGGCTGAACACTGAAGCTTTCTTT. Translation gives CASSRGRLEGLNTEAFF.

J is TRBJ1-5 and V is TRBV12-3 or TRBV12-4, with D hard to call. The V gene lost 2 bases and the J gene lost 4 bases, with 9 bases spanning the gap. CDR3 size: 14 residues. The CDR3 DNA is TGTGCCAGCAGTTTAAGGAAGAGAAATCAGCCCCAGCATTTT. Its translation is CASSLRKRNQPQHF.

Only a few counts were recorded for this clonotype. V is TRBV15 and J is TRBJ2-3, with TRBD2 matching 7 bases. Germline lookup yields CDR1 LNHNV and CDR2 YYDKDF (reference sequence). The CDR3 consists of 15 residues. The V segment lost 1 base and the J segment 3 bases; nucleotides outside the gene matches: 4. The DNA for the CDR3 is TGTGCCACCAGCAGAGGCGGGAGATTAACAGATACGCAGTATTTT. Translation: CATSRGGRLTDTQYF.

V is TRBV19 and J is TRBJ2-5, with 7 bases identical to TRBD1. The CDR3 consists of 13 residues. V gave up 6 bases and J gave up 3 bases; unmatched junction bases: 4. Germline-derived CDR1 and CDR2 are LNHDA and SQIVND (reference sequence). The CDR3 reads CASRNTGEETQYF. CDR3 sequence (DNA): TGTGCCAGTAGGAACACAGGGGAAGAGACCCAGTACTTC.

The chain links TRBV20-1 to TRBJ2-7; a possible D gene is TRBD2 (6 bases). The V end was cut by 0 bases, the J end by 5 bases, with 17 bases between. The CDR3 runs to 15 residues. Germline CDR1 and CDR2: DFQATT and SNEGSKA (reference sequence). DNA of the CDR3: TGCAGTGCTAGAGATCGCGGCGGAGGGGTCCACGAGCAGTACTTC. Amino acid sequence: CSARDRGGGVHEQYF.

This rearrangement joins TRBV7-9 to TRBJ1-2, with D unclear. Germline assignment: CDR1 SEHNR and CDR2 FQNEAQ (reference sequence). CDR3 length: 14 residues. V lost 5 bases and J lost 0, with 10 bases in between. The CDR3 is CASSPIVANYGYTF. CDR3 nucleotides: TGTGCCAGCAGCCCTATAGTAGCTAACTATGGCTACACCTTC.

The V call is TRBV27, the J call TRBJ1-1; D uncertain. The length of the CDR3 is 15 residues. Germline V gene sequence: CDR1 MNHEY, CDR2 SMNVEV (reference sequence). V lost 7 bases and J 0 bases, leaving 15 bases between the germline ends. The CDR3 coding sequence is TGTGCCAGCAAGCGGGATTTCCTAATGAACACTGAAGCTTTCTTT. Translated, it gives CASKRDFLMNTEAFF.

This clonotype has a handful of counts. This chain links TRBV12-3 or TRBV12-4 with TRBJ2-2; 8 bases map to TRBD1. CDR3 length: 15 amino acids. The V segment lost 1 base and the J segment 3 bases; nucleotides outside the gene matches: 1. CDR3 nucleotide sequence: TGTGCCAGCAGTTTAGGACAGGGGTACACCGGGGAGCTGTTTTTT. Translating gives CASSLGQGYTGELFF.

CDR3 sequence: CASSSPRWGQPQHF. As DNA, the CDR3 is TGTGCCAGCAGTTCCCCGCGATGGGGGCAGCCCCAGCATTTT. The rearrangement joins TRBV28 to TRBJ1-5; D may be TRBD1 (5 bases). The length of the CDR3 is 14 residues. The germline V gene encodes CDR1 MDHEN and CDR2 SYDVKM. Between the trimmed V and J ends, which lost 4 bases and 7 bases, there was a span of 14 bases.

This clonotype was seen many times. The rearrangement joins TRBV6-1 to TRBJ2-7; 9 positions match TRBD1. The V gene end was trimmed by 6 bases and the J gene end by 1 base; junction bases not matched to a gene: 7. Germline V gives CDR1 MNHNS, CDR2 SASEGT. The CDR3 sequence is 15 residues long. The CDR3 bases are TGTGCCAGCAGAGAGGCGGACAGGGGATCCTACGAGCAGTACGTC. Protein sequence: CASREADRGSYEQYV.

This clonotype was seen repeatedly, ten times or more. The chain has TRBV27 and TRBJ2-3; 8 positions match TRBD1. This CDR3 comprises 15 residues. Losses at the gene ends were 6 bases for V and 1 base for J; bases not matched to a gene: 6. The germline gives CDR1 MNHEY, CDR2 SMNVEV (reference sequence). As DNA, the CDR3 is TGTGCCAGCAGCTCTCCGGGACAGGGCACAGATACGCAGTATTTT. Translating it yields CASSSPGQGTDTQYF.

The chain recombines TRBV5-1 with TRBJ1-2; tentatively, D is TRBD1 (6 bases). The germline V gene has CDR1 SGHRS and CDR2 YFSETQ. The CDR3 contains 14 residues. V was pared by 3 bases and J by 4 bases, with 13 bases between. The DNA for the CDR3 is TGCGCCAGCAGCTCCGACAGGTATCGCTATGGCTACACCTTC. Residues: CASSSDRYRYGYTF.

This clonotype was observed a few times. The rearrangement links TRBV7-2 to TRBJ2-3; maybe TRBD2 (5 bases). This CDR3 region has 16 residues. Germline CDR1 is SGHTA and CDR2 is FQGNSA. The germline V and J ends were trimmed by 5 bases and 1 base, with 16 bases remaining between them. This CDR3 reads CASSQVSGRGTDTQYF. The CDR3 nucleotides read TGTGCCAGCAGCCAGGTCAGCGGCCGGGGCACAGATACGCAGTATTTT.

The genes are TRBV7-2 and TRBJ2-7, with 11 bases identical to TRBD2. Germline V CDR1 and CDR2: SGHTA, FQGNSA. Trimming removed 5 bases from V and 3 bases from J; junction bases left unmatched: 9. CDR3 length: 16 amino acids. CDR3 residues: CASSRTVAGGGYEQYF. In DNA form, the CDR3 reads TGTGCCAGCAGCCGAACCGTAGCGGGAGGGGGCTACGAGCAGTACTTC.

This chain links TRBV7-2 with TRBJ2-1; 9 bases are a match to TRBD2. The CDR3 has 15 residues. Germline V CDR1 and CDR2: SGHTA, FQGNSA. V lost 3 bases, J lost 5 bases, and 5 bases stayed unmatched. The CDR3 DNA reads as TGTGCCAGCAGCTTCGGAGCGGGAGGCAACAATGAGCAGTTCTTC. This encodes CASSFGAGGNNEQFF.

V usage is TRBV7-3 and J usage is TRBJ2-3, with a weak D call TRBD2 (5 bases). CDR1 and CDR2 from the germline V gene are SGHTA and FQGTGA. Trimming cost V 0 bases and J 4 bases, with 11 bases left between them. The CDR3 has 15 amino acids. CDR3 in amino acids: CASSLTPGNPDTQYF. DNA for the CDR3: TGTGCCAGCAGCTTAACGCCGGGAAACCCAGATACGCAGTATTTT.

The chain links TRBV7-9 to TRBJ2-1; D possibly matches TRBD1 or TRBD2 (5 bases each). Per germline, CDR1 SEHNR and CDR2 FQNEAQ (reference sequence). V lost 2 bases to trimming and J lost 0 bases, with 14 bases between them. CDR3 length: 17 residues. The CDR3 spells CASSLRGASSSYNEQFF. For the CDR3, the DNA is TGTGCCAGCAGCTTAAGGGGAGCTAGCAGCTCCTACAATGAGCAGTTCTTC.